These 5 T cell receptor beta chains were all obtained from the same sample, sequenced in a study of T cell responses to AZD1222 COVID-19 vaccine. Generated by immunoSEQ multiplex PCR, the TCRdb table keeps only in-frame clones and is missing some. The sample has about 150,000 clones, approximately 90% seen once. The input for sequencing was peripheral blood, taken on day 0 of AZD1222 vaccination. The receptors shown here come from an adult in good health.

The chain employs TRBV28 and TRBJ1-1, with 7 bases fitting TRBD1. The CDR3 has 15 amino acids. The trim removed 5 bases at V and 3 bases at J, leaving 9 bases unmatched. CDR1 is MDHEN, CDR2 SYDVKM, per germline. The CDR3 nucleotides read TGTGCCAGCAGTAGCTGGGCAGGGGGGGACACTGAAGCTTTCTTT. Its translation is CASSSWAGGDTEAFF. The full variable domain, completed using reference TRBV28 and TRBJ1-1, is DVKVTQSSRYLVKRTGEKVFLECVQDMDHENMFWYRQDPGLGLRLIYFSYDVKMKEKGDIPEGYSVSREKKERFSLILESASTNQTSMYLCASSSWAGGDTEAFFGQGTRLTVV.

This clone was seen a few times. CDR3 coding DNA: TGTGCCAGCAGCCAAGAACGTCCGACTCGCCTGGGAAAACTGTTTTTT. Amino acids: CASSQERPTRLGKLFF. The V call is TRBV3-1 (or the pseudogene TRBV3-2), the J call TRBJ1-4; no clear D. The V gene's germline CDR1 is LGHDT and CDR2 YNNKEL (reference sequence). V was pared by 0 bases and J by 10 bases, with 18 bases between. This CDR3 contains 16 residues.

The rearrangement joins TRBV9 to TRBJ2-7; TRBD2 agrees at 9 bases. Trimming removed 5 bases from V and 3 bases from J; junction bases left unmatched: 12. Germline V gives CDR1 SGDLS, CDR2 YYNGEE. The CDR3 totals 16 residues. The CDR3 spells CASSRQGLAGSYEQYF. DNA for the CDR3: TGTGCCAGCAGTCGCCAGGGGCTAGCGGGGAGCTACGAGCAGTACTTC.

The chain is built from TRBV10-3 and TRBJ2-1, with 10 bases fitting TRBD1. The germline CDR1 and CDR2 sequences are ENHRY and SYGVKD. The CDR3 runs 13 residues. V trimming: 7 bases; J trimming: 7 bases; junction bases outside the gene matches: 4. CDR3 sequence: CAITGTGANEQFF. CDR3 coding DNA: TGTGCCATCACCGGGACAGGGGCGAATGAGCAGTTCTTC.

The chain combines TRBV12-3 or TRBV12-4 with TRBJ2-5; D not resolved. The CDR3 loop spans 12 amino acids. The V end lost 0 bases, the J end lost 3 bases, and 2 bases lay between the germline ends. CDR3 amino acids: CASSLAEETQYF. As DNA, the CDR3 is TGTGCCAGCAGTTTAGCGGAAGAGACCCAGTACTTC.